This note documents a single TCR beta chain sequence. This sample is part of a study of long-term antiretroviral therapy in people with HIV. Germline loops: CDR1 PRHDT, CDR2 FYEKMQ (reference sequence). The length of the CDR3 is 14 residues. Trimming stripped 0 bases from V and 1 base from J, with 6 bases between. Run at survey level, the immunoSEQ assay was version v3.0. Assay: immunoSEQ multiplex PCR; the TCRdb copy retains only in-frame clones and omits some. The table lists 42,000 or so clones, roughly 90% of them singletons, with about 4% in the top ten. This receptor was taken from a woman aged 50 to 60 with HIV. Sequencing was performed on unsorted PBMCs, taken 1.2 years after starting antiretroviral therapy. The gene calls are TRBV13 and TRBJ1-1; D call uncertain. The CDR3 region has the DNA TGTGCCAGCAGCTTAGGGGGCCCGAACACTGAAGCTTTCTTT. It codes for CASSLGGPNTEAFF. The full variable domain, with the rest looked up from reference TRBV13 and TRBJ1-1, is AAGVIQSPRHLIKEKRETATLKCYPIPRHDTVYWYQQGPGQDPQFLISFYEKMQSDKGSIPDRFSAQQFSDYHSELNMSSLELGDSALYFCASSLGGPNTEAFFGQGTRLTVV.